Each of the 16 T cell receptor beta chains below was sequenced from the same sample in a study of blood T cell repertoires in COVID-19. The repertoire was sequenced with immunoSEQ multiplex PCR; TCRdb's copy has only in-frame clones and lacks some. Of around 190,000 clones listed, 76% were seen once; the top ten hold roughly 7.8%. The sample taken for sequencing was peripheral blood. The receptors come from a woman aged 45-65 years with active or convalescent COVID-19.

This rearrangement joins TRBV3-1 (or the pseudogene TRBV3-2) to TRBJ2-2, with D perhaps TRBD2 (6 bases). The germline gives CDR1 LGHDT, CDR2 YNNKEL (reference sequence). Trimming pared 2 bases from V and 3 bases from J, leaving 13 bases between. The CDR3 extends over 16 amino acids. This CDR3 is CASSQSGGMYTGELFF. As DNA, the CDR3 is TGTGCCAGCAGCCAATCGGGCGGGATGTACACCGGGGAGCTGTTTTTT.

This rearrangement joins TRBV5-6 to TRBJ1-2; D is uncertain. The ends were cut back, 3 bases at V and 0 bases at J, with 6 bases in the middle. The CDR3 totals 13 residues. Germline V gene sequence: CDR1 SGHDT, CDR2 YYEEEE. This chain's CDR3 is CASSSWPNYGYTF. The CDR3 region has the DNA TGTGCCAGCAGCTCCTGGCCTAACTATGGCTACACCTTC.

The chain combines TRBV7-2 with TRBJ2-5; 8 nucleotides align to TRBD2. Germline loops: CDR1 SGHTA, CDR2 FQGNSA. The CDR3 is made up of 15 amino acids. Unmatched junction bases numbered 8, after V lost 5 bases and J lost 3 bases. CDR3 amino acids: CASSQLTSGEETQYF. In nucleotides, the CDR3 is TGTGCCAGCAGCCAACTAACTAGCGGAGAAGAGACCCAGTACTTC. Filled out from reference TRBV7-2 and TRBJ2-5, the complete variable domain reads GAGVSQSPSNKVTEKGKDVELRCDPISGHTALYWYRQSLGQGLEFLIYFQGNSAPDKSGLPSDRFSAERTGGSVSTLTIQRTQQEDSAVYLCASSQLTSGEETQYFGPGTRLLVL.

Only a few counts were recorded for this clone. The chain uses TRBV11-3 and TRBJ2-5; TRBD1 is a possible D gene (5 bases). Trimming stripped 5 bases from V and 1 base from J, with 14 bases between. Germline V gives CDR1 SGHNT, CDR2 YENEEA. The CDR3 runs to 15 residues. CDR3 loop: CASSPATDTQETQYF. CDR3 DNA: TGTGCCAGCAGCCCGGCAACGGACACCCAAGAGACCCAGTACTTC. Full variable domain (rest looked up from reference TRBV11-3 and TRBJ2-5): EAGVVQSPRYKIIEKKQPVAFWCNPISGHNTLYWYLQNLGQGPELLIRYENEEAVDDSQLPKDRFSAERLKGVDSTLKIQPAELGDSAVYLCASSPATDTQETQYFGPGTRLLVL.

This sequence joins TRBV2 and TRBJ2-3, with D perhaps TRBD2 (6 bases). Trimming pared 2 bases from V and 2 bases from J, leaving 14 bases between. The germline CDR1 and CDR2 sequences are SNHLY and FYNNEI. The CDR3 runs 16 residues. CDR3 sequence reads: CASSERGRRATDTQYF. DNA of the CDR3: TGTGCCAGCAGTGAAAGGGGCCGGAGGGCCACAGATACGCAGTATTTT.

This chain's CDR3 is CATSDFQGAEETQYF. DNA of the CDR3: TGTGCCACCAGTGATTTCCAGGGGGCAGAAGAGACCCAGTACTTC. The gene calls are TRBV24-1 and TRBJ2-5; 8 nucleotides line up with TRBD1. Trimming removed 1 base from V and 3 bases from J; junction bases left unmatched: 3. The CDR3 loop spans 15 amino acids. CDR1 and CDR2 from the germline V gene are KGHDR and SFDVKD.

The rearrangement links TRBV6-6 to TRBJ2-3; TRBD2 might be the D (6 bases). V lost 7 bases, J lost 2 bases, and 16 bases lay in between. CDR3 length: 15 residues. From germline, CDR1 is MNHNY and CDR2 SVGAGI (reference sequence). The CDR3 DNA sequence: TGTGCCAGCAAAAGGACCGGGGGAATCACAGATACGCAGTATTTT. This codes for CASKRTGGITDTQYF.

This clone turned up a few times. The chain is built from TRBV5-6 and TRBJ2-3; 8 nucleotides match TRBD2. The CDR3 is 16 residues long. Germline V CDR1 and CDR2: SGHDT, YYEEEE. Trimming at V came to 1 base and at J to 6 bases, leaving 10 bases not matched to a gene. CDR3 loop: CASSLRSGGFTDTQYF. The DNA of the CDR3 is TGTGCCAGCAGCTTGAGGAGCGGGGGTTTCACGGATACGCAGTATTTT.

Points on this clone: The same CDR3 is also encoded by other DNA sequences in this sample. The chain couples TRBV9 to TRBJ2-1, with 10 nucleotides matching TRBD2. The CDR3 sequence is 15 residues long. Germline V gives CDR1 SGDLS, CDR2 YYNGEE. With V trimmed by 0 bases and J by 8 bases, 5 bases remained unmatched. The CDR3: CASSVGGLAGDEQFF. The CDR3, as DNA: TGTGCCAGCAGCGTAGGTGGGCTAGCGGGGGATGAGCAGTTCTTC.

The chain joins TRBV12-3 or TRBV12-4 to TRBJ1-6, with 7 bases matching TRBD1. The ends lost 6 bases at V and 16 bases at J; junction bases unmatched: 9. This CDR3 spans 12 amino acids. CDR3 DNA sequence: TGTGCCAGCAGGCTCGAAGACAGGGCTCTCCACTTT. Protein sequence: CASRLEDRALHF.

The chain joins TRBV6-4 to TRBJ2-3; no clear D. V was shortened by 3 bases and J by 6 bases, with 10 bases between the two germline ends. The CDR3 covers 13 residues. CDR1 and CDR2 (germline): MRHNA, SNTAGT. The CDR3 region is CASSDGPQDTQYF. CDR3 nucleotide sequence: TGTGCCAGCAGTGATGGCCCCCAGGATACGCAGTATTTT.

The V gene is TRBV4-2, the J gene TRBJ2-3, with a tentative D call TRBD2 (7 bases). The CDR3 has 17 amino acids. V was clipped by 1 base and J by 2 bases, with 16 bases between them. CDR1 is LGHNA, CDR2 YNFKEQ, per germline. CDR3 region: CASSQAGGPGLTDTQYF. DNA for the CDR3: TGTGCCAGCAGCCAAGCGGGGGGCCCGGGCCTCACAGATACGCAGTATTTT.

J is TRBJ2-5 and V is TRBV11-1; 7 nucleotides line up with TRBD1. The CDR3 has 14 residues. The J segment lost 4 bases and the V segment lost 4 bases, leaving 6 bases of the junction unmatched. Germline V CDR1 and CDR2: SGHAT, FQDESV (reference sequence). The CDR3 region is CASSSRQGRETQYF. The CDR3 nucleotides are TGTGCCAGCAGCTCCAGACAGGGACGAGAGACCCAGTACTTC.

This chain's CDR3 is CAISPGQGPDTQYF. The CDR3 bases are TGTGCCATCAGCCCGGGACAGGGTCCAGATACGCAGTATTTT. The chain carries TRBV10-3 and TRBJ2-3, with 9 bases matching TRBD1. With V trimmed by 6 bases and J by 4 bases, 5 bases remained unmatched. This CDR3 comprises 14 residues. Per the germline V gene, CDR1 is ENHRY and CDR2 is SYGVKD.

The chain combines TRBV18 with TRBJ1-6; 7 bases are shared with TRBD1. V shed 6 bases and J 11 bases; nucleotides not matched to a gene: 7. The CDR3 sequence is 13 residues long. CDR1 is KGHSH, CDR2 LQKENI, per germline. The CDR3 DNA follows: TGTGCCAGCTCTCCAGGACAGGAGGCACCCCTCCACTTT. Translation gives CASSPGQEAPLHF.

CDR3 residues: CASSLLAGTDTQYF. For the CDR3, the DNA is TGTGCCAGCAGCCTACTAGCGGGCACAGATACGCAGTATTTT. J is TRBJ2-3 and V is TRBV9; 8 bases are shared with TRBD2. The J segment lost 1 base and the V segment lost 4 bases, leaving 2 bases of the junction unmatched. CDR1 and CDR2 (germline): SGDLS, YYNGEE. This CDR3 contains 14 residues.